What follows are 21 T cell receptor beta chains derived from one specimen sequenced in a study of T cell responses to AZD1222 COVID-19 vaccine. Here immunoSEQ multiplex PCR was the method, and the copy in TCRdb shows in-frame clones only, minus some. The sample gives about 130,000 clones, roughly 86% of which show up once; more than 9% is in the top ten. Source: peripheral blood, taken on day 0 of AZD1222 vaccination. Receptors originate from an adult in good health.

The chain joins TRBV30 to TRBJ1-2; perhaps TRBD1 as D (5 bases). This CDR3 is 11 amino acids long. Germline assignment: CDR1 GTSNPN and CDR2 SVGIG (reference sequence). V was trimmed by 8 bases and J by 10 bases, leaving 17 bases between them. CDR3: CAGDYLWVYTF. The DNA for the CDR3 is TGTGCCGGGGACTATCTCTGGGTCTACACCTTC.

This chain links TRBV20-1 with TRBJ2-7; 7 bases are a match to TRBD2. Unmatched junction bases numbered 8, after V lost 3 bases and J lost 0 bases. The germline V gene has CDR1 DFQATT and CDR2 SNEGSKA (reference sequence). The CDR3 is 15 amino acids. CDR3 nucleotide sequence: TGCAGTGCTAGTGGTGCGGGGGACCTCTCCTACGAGCAGTACTTC. Translating gives CSASGAGDLSYEQYF.

The CDR3 DNA follows: TGTGCCAGCAGTATCGACAGGGTCCGGGAGCAGTACTTC. Translation gives CASSIDRVREQYF. This sequence joins TRBV12-3 or TRBV12-4 and TRBJ2-7; 7 bases align to TRBD1. Trimming took 5 bases from V and 7 from J; bases not matched to a gene: 8. The CDR3 loop spans 13 amino acids.

CDR3 residues: CASSIQGVTEAFF. The CDR3 bases are TGTGCCAGCAGTATACAGGGGGTCACTGAAGCTTTCTTT. The chain joins TRBV6-5 to TRBJ1-1; 8 bases map to TRBD1. Germline values: CDR1 MNHEY, CDR2 SVGAGI. Unmatched junction bases numbered 3, after V lost 5 bases and J lost 4 bases. The CDR3 contains 13 residues.

The gene calls are TRBV29-1 and TRBJ2-7; D not resolved. Between the trimmed V and J ends, which lost 7 bases and 4 bases, there was a span of 17 bases. CDR3 size: 13 residues. The V gene's germline CDR1 is SQVTM and CDR2 ANQGSEA. CDR3 DNA sequence: TGCAGCGCCGTACTGTCCGGTATTTACGAGCAGTACTTC. It is translated as CSAVLSGIYEQYF.

The rearrangement joins TRBV30 to TRBJ2-1; 7 bases are shared with TRBD2. V trimming: 3 bases; J trimming: 4 bases; junction bases outside the gene matches: 9. The CDR3 has 15 residues. Germline V lookup: CDR1 GTSNPN, CDR2 SVGIG (reference sequence). Here the CDR3 DNA reads TGTGCCTGGAGGTACCCCGGCGGGGGTTACAATGAGCAGTTCTTC. Translating it yields CAWRYPGGGYNEQFF.

The chain joins TRBV7-9 to TRBJ1-2, with D uncertain. The V gene lost 1 base and the J gene lost 6 bases, with 9 bases spanning the gap. Germline CDR1 and CDR2: SEHNR and FQNEAQ (reference sequence). The CDR3 runs 13 residues. The CDR3 DNA is TGTGCCAGCAGCTTAGTCGGGTTGCATGGCTACACCTTC. It translates to CASSLVGLHGYTF. Based on the CDR3 plus reference TRBV7-9 and TRBJ1-2, the full variable domain is DTGVSQNPRHKITKRGQNVTFRCDPISEHNRLYWYRQTLGQGPEFLTYFQNEAQLEKSRLLSDRFSAERPKGSFSTLEIQRTEQGDSAMYLCASSLVGLHGYTFGSGTRLTVV.

The chain recombines TRBV19 with TRBJ2-7; possibly TRBD1 for D (5 bases). CDR3 length equals 12 residues. Looked up from germline, CDR1 is LNHDA and CDR2 is SQIVND (reference sequence). With 10 bases removed from V and 0 bases from J, the gap between germline ends came to 10 bases. The CDR3 loop reads CATAGPSYEQYF. In DNA, the CDR3 is TGTGCCACCGCAGGGCCCTCCTACGAGCAGTACTTC.

The chain uses TRBV3-1 (or the pseudogene TRBV3-2) and TRBJ2-1; 13 positions agree with TRBD2. The V segment lost 1 base and the J segment 8 bases; nucleotides outside the gene matches: 5. This CDR3 has 16 amino acids. Per the germline V gene, CDR1 is LGHDT and CDR2 is YNNKEL (reference sequence). CDR3 residues: CASSQATSGRGDEQFF. The CDR3 region has the DNA TGTGCCAGCAGCCAAGCTACTAGCGGGAGGGGAGATGAGCAGTTCTTC.

V and J are TRBV15 and TRBJ1-2; D is perhaps TRBD1 (5 bases). Trimming took 3 bases from V and 2 from J, leaving 13 bases between them. CDR1 is LNHNV and CDR2 is YYDKDF in the germline V gene (reference sequence). The CDR3 covers 15 residues. The DNA of the CDR3 is TGTGCCACCAGCAGGGGGGGAGGAGGGAACTATGGCTACACCTTC. Its translation is CATSRGGGGNYGYTF.

This clone appeared a single time. J is TRBJ2-5 and V is TRBV28; D is perhaps TRBD2 (7 bases). Germline loops: CDR1 MDHEN, CDR2 SYDVKM. V was cut by 6 bases and J by 2 bases, with 13 bases left in between. This CDR3 is 14 amino acids long. The CDR3 sequence: CASSKGGDQETQYF. The DNA of the CDR3 is TGTGCCAGCAGCAAGGGGGGGGATCAAGAGACCCAGTACTTC.

This clone was seen a few times. The V and J genes are TRBV6-5 and TRBJ1-1; no reliable D call. CDR3 length: 14 amino acids. Germline V gene data show CDR1 as MNHEY and CDR2 as SVGAGI. V was cut by 0 bases and J by 3 bases, with 8 bases left in between. In DNA, the CDR3 is TGTGCCAGCAGTTACTCTTTCTACGACACTGAAGCTTTCTTT. Translating gives CASSYSFYDTEAFF.

The CDR3 DNA reads TGTGCCAGCAGTGAAGGACTAGCGGGGGGGGATACGCAGTATTTT. Encoded protein: CASSEGLAGGDTQYF. The chain employs TRBV2 and TRBJ2-3, with 14 bases lining up with TRBD2. V was pared by 1 base and J by 6 bases, with 0 bases of the junction left unmatched. CDR1 and CDR2 (germline): SNHLY, FYNNEI. The length of the CDR3 is 15 residues.

The chain recombines TRBV18 with TRBJ1-1; D not certain. CDR3 length equals 11 residues. The germline V gene has CDR1 KGHSH and CDR2 LQKENI. V lost 3 bases and J lost 9, with 8 bases in between. CDR3: CASSPKEKAFF. The CDR3 nucleotides read TGTGCCAGCTCACCTAAGGAAAAAGCTTTCTTT.

The rearrangement joins TRBV4-3 to TRBJ2-1, with D unclear. The germline CDR1 and CDR2 sequences are LGHNA and YSLEER. The CDR3 is 15 residues long. Trimming removed 1 base at V and 2 bases at J, with 9 bases between. CDR3 in amino acids: CASSQGRKTYNEQFF. In DNA, the CDR3 is TGCGCCAGCAGCCAAGGGCGGAAGACCTACAATGAGCAGTTCTTC.

This chain uses TRBV5-4 with TRBJ2-7; D gene ambiguous. The V gene lost 7 bases and the J gene lost 2 bases, with 19 bases spanning the gap. Germline values: CDR1 SGHNT, CDR2 YYREEE (reference sequence). The CDR3 extends over 15 amino acids. CDR3: CASRNGNTVPYEQYF. The DNA of the CDR3 is TGTGCCAGCCGCAATGGGAATACGGTCCCCTACGAGCAGTACTTC.

The chain is built from TRBV7-2 and TRBJ2-1; 7 bases line up with TRBD2. After removal of 3 bases from V and 0 bases from J, the junction contained 8 bases not matched to a gene. There are 17 residues in the CDR3. In germline, CDR1 is SGHTA, CDR2 FQGNSA. The CDR3 DNA sequence: TGTGCCAGCAGCTTCCCTAGGACGGGAGGCTCCTACAATGAGCAGTTCTTC. Protein product: CASSFPRTGGSYNEQFF.

The chain has TRBV7-9 and TRBJ1-6; weak D call: TRBD1 (5 bases). The CDR3 runs to 12 residues. Deletions cut 10 bases from V and 6 bases from J, with 10 bases between. Germline V lookup: CDR1 SEHNR, CDR2 FQNEAQ (reference sequence). The CDR3 reads CATQTVNSPLHF. In nucleotides, the CDR3 is TGTGCCACCCAGACAGTTAATTCACCCCTCCACTTT. The full variable domain, its missing parts supplied by reference TRBV7-9 and TRBJ1-6, is DTGVSQNPRHKITKRGQNVTFRCDPISEHNRLYWYRQTLGQGPEFLTYFQNEAQLEKSRLLSDRFSAERPKGSFSTLEIQRTEQGDSAMYLCATQTVNSPLHFGNGTRLTVT.

This clone was found a few times. The chain is built from TRBV6-1 and TRBJ2-1; TRBD2 matches 9 bases. After removal of 1 base from V and 4 bases from J, the junction contained 2 bases not matched to a gene. Germline CDR1 is MNHNS and CDR2 is SASEGT. This CDR3 is 15 amino acids long. The CDR3 spells CASSEVAGDYNEQFF. The DNA of the CDR3 is TGTGCCAGCAGTGAAGTAGCGGGAGATTACAATGAGCAGTTCTTC.

The chain carries TRBV7-2 and TRBJ2-7; 8 nucleotides line up with TRBD1. Germline CDR1 reads SGHTA; CDR2 reads FQGNSA. The CDR3 is 15 residues long. Trimming took 0 bases from V and 3 from J; bases not matched to a gene: 4. In DNA, the CDR3 is TGTGCCAGCAGCTTAGCGGGACAGGAGGACTACGAGCAGTACTTC. It specifies CASSLAGQEDYEQYF.

This chain connects TRBV7-9 to TRBJ2-2; 9 positions match TRBD1. Trimming cost V 2 bases and J 3 bases; bases outside gene matches: 4. Germline-derived CDR1 and CDR2 are SEHNR and FQNEAQ (reference sequence). The CDR3 runs to 16 residues. The CDR3 DNA follows: TGTGCCAGCAGCTTACACAGGGGGCTGTACACCGGGGAGCTGTTTTTT. Its translation is CASSLHRGLYTGELFF.